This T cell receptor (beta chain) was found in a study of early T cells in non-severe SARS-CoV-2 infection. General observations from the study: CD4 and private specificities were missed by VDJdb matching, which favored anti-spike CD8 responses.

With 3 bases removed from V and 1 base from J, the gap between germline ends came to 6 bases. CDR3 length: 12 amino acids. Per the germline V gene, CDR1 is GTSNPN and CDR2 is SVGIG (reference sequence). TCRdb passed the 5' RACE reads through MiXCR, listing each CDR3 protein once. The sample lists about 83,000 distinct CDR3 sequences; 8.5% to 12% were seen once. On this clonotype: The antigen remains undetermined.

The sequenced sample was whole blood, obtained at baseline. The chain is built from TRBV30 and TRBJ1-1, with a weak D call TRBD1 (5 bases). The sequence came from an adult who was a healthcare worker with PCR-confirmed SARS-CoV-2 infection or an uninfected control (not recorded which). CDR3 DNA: TGTGCCTGGAGAAGGGGGAACACTGAAGCTTTCTTT. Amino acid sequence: CAWRRGNTEAFF.